This is a list of T cell receptor beta chains from one sample in a study of CD8+CD57+ T cells in acquired aplastic anemia. TCRdb redid the calling of the reads with MiXCR, one entry per CDR3 protein. The table records under 500,000 distinct CDR3 sequences, approximately 32% of them present only once. Source material: sorted CD4+, CD8+, or CD8+CD57+ T cells (not recorded which) from PBMCs. Source of these receptors: a human donor with aplastic anemia. Each CDR3 is given with its conserved first and last residue. The D gene is left open where the match is weak. Size tells how often a clone was seen (once, few, many) or the class of an expanded clone, and some rows leave it out.

>NA|NA|TRBV12-3/TRBV12-4|TRBJ1-1
CASSLGATEAFF
TGTGCCAGCAGTTTGGGGGCAACTGAAGCTTTCTTT
>NA|NA|TRBV25-1|TRBJ2-7
CASSVRDIAYEQYF
TGTGCCAGCAGCGTAAGGGACATTGCCTACGAGCAGTACTTC
>many|TRBD1|TRBV2|TRBJ2-7
CASSGGQLYEQYF
TGTGCCAGCAGTGGGGGACAGCTCTACGAGCAGTACTTC
>few|TRBD1|TRBV5-5|TRBJ2-7
CASSFWDRDYEQYF
TGTGCCAGCAGCTTCTGGGACAGGGACTACGAGCAGTACTTC
>NA|NA|TRBV5-6|TRBJ2-7
CASSLAGERYF
TGTGCCAGCAGCCTGGCGGGCGAGCGGTACTTC
>NA|TRBD1|TRBV2|TRBJ1-5
CASSPDRGVYQPQHF
TGTGCCAGCAGTCCGGACAGGGGAGTTTATCAGCCCCAGCATTTT
>few|NA|TRBV3-1|TRBJ2-7
CASSLLGTDSYEQYF
TGTGCCAGCAGCCTCCTGGGGACGGATTCCTACGAGCAGTACTTC
>many|TRBD1|TRBV2|TRBJ2-3
CASRTGATTDTQYF
TGTGCCAGCAGGACAGGGGCGACCACAGATACGCAGTATTTT
>many|NA|TRBV5-1|TRBJ1-1
CASGRRDAGMNTEAFF
TGCGCCAGCGGACGGCGGGACGCGGGAATGAACACTGAAGCTTTCTTT
>few|TRBD1|TRBV7-4|TRBJ2-1
CASSSNRGNEQFF
TGTGCCAGCAGCTCAAACAGGGGGAATGAGCAGTTCTTC
>NA|NA|TRBV10-3|TRBJ1-6
CAIGYMDSPLHF
TGTGCCATCGGCTACATGGATTCACCCCTCCACTTT
>NA|TRBD2|TRBV11-2|TRBJ2-7
CASSLVGTSSTYEQYF
TGTGCCAGCAGCTTAGTAGGGACTAGCAGCACCTACGAGCAGTACTTC
>NA|NA|TRBV6-2/TRBV6-3|TRBJ2-1
CASSYSFLDLTDEQFF
TGTGCCAGCAGTTACTCGTTCCTAGACCTCACCGATGAGCAGTTCTTC
>many|TRBD1|TRBV20-1|TRBJ1-2
CSAREGGGNYGYTF
TGCAGTGCTAGAGAAGGAGGGGGCAACTATGGCTACACCTTC
>NA|TRBD1|TRBV6-1|TRBJ2-5
CASSEGATQETQYF
TGTGCCAGCTCAGAGGGGGCGACGCAAGAGACCCAGTACTTC